The clone carrying this T cell receptor beta chain was picked up a small number of times. The antigen remains undetermined. The sample belongs to a study of T-cell memory formation after mild COVID-19. Overall study findings and caveats: Clones that contracted from day 15 to 85 were balanced CD4/CD8, while later expanders leaned CD4+.

With constant-segment primers, 5'RACE yielded cDNA libraries of TCR alpha and TCR beta that carried sample barcodes and UMIs. TCRdb redid the calling of the 5' RACE reads with MiXCR, one entry per CDR3 protein. This sample has roughly 120,000 distinct CDR3 sequences, with around a sixth found just once. The CDR3 has 15 amino acids. The germline V gene has CDR1 SGHTS and CDR2 YDEGEE. V was clipped by 2 bases and J by 8 bases; unmatched bases: 7. This sequence originates from an adult woman who had mild COVID-19 (a few samples of this study predate the infection). Cell type and time point are not known. The sample taken for sequencing was PBMCs or a T cell subset sorted from them (not recorded which). The chain carries TRBV5-8 and TRBJ2-1; 10 bases agree with TRBD1. The chain's CDR3 is CASSFMTGGLHEQFF. For the CDR3, the DNA is TGTGCCAGCAGCTTTATGACAGGGGGCTTACATGAGCAGTTCTTC.